The T cell receptor beta chain under discussion was sequenced for a study of T cells after posttransplantation cyclophosphamide. Study conclusions and caveats: Later blood repertoires were often dominated by clones from the donor CD8+ memory compartment. Recipient CMV seropositivity and CMV reactivation strongly tracked TRB clonality.

Germline CDR1 MNHNS, CDR2 SASEGT. With 6 bases removed from V and 3 bases from J, the gap between germline ends came to 11 bases. The CDR3 covers 13 residues. Using immunoSEQ multiplex PCR, the repertoire was profiled, and TCRdb retains in-frame clones only, with some absent. Of some 14,000 clones listed, under 85% are singletons. In regard to this clone: The antigen remains unidentified.

The rearrangement joins TRBV6-1 to TRBJ1-1; maybe TRBD1 (5 bases). Sequenced input: memory CD4+ T cells sorted from PBMCs. The receptor was isolated from a man between 45 and 60 years old. CDR3 nucleotides: TGTGCCAGCAGCGCGACACAGGACACTGAAGCTTTCTTT. It yields the protein CASSATQDTEAFF.